These T cell receptor beta chains were read from a single sample in a study of blood T cell repertoires in COVID-19. Here immunoSEQ multiplex PCR was the method, and the copy in TCRdb shows in-frame clones only, minus some. The sample lists 65,000 to 70,000 clones; about 83% were seen once. Sequencing input: peripheral blood. The receptors here all came from a human donor in a cohort sampled during active COVID-19. Both conserved end residues are part of each CDR3. D genes are given only for firm matches. Clone size is stated in some rows and not others, as once, few, many or a class when expanded.

v_gene	abundance	d_gene	j_gene	CDR3aa	CDR3nt
TRBV5-4	many	TRBD2	TRBJ2-5	CASSFRRGETQYF	TGTGCCAGCAGCTTTCGGCGGGGGGAGACCCAGTACTTC
TRBV5-4	once	TRBD1	TRBJ2-6	CASSFQTGGTGANVLTF	TGTGCCAGCAGCTTTCAAACAGGGGGCACTGGGGCCAACGTCCTGACTTTC
TRBV4-3	.	.	TRBJ2-7	CASSQETGLEQYF	TGCGCCAGCAGCCAAGAAACGGGTCTCGAGCAGTACTTC
TRBV9	.	TRBD1	TRBJ1-3	CASGDRGDGNTIYF	TGTGCCAGCGGTGACAGGGGTGATGGAAACACCATATATTTT
TRBV28	.	TRBD2	TRBJ2-2	CASSRSGSVAGELFF	TGTGCCAGCAGTCGTAGCGGGAGTGTCGCCGGGGAGCTGTTTTTT
TRBV14	.	TRBD2	TRBJ2-3	CASSWSGVGTDTQYF	TGTGCCAGCAGCTGGAGCGGGGTGGGGACAGATACGCAGTATTTT
TRBV7-9	.	TRBD2	TRBJ2-3	CASSLGLAGDTQYF	TGTGCCAGCAGCTTAGGGCTAGCGGGAGATACGCAGTATTTT
TRBV10-3	.	.	TRBJ1-3	CAKKGGIEVGNTIYF	TGTGCCAAAAAAGGGGGTATCGAGGTTGGAAACACCATATATTTT
TRBV4-1	.	TRBD2	TRBJ2-5	CASSQVGEGRWETQYF	TGCGCCAGCAGCCAAGTAGGGGAGGGCCGGTGGGAGACCCAGTACTTC
TRBV9	.	.	TRBJ1-1	CASSVGGEDTEAFF	TGTGCCAGCAGCGTAGGGGGCGAGGACACTGAAGCTTTCTTT
TRBV25-1	.	.	TRBJ1-4	CASSDHRGGWGEKLFF	TGTGCCAGCAGTGATCACCGAGGGGGTTGGGGTGAAAAACTGTTTTTT
TRBV5-4	.	.	TRBJ2-5	CASSLLGTQYF	TGTGCCAGCAGCTTGCTAGGGACCCAGTACTTC
TRBV5-1	few	.	TRBJ2-1	CASSLDWSRRNEQFF	TGCGCCAGCAGCTTGGACTGGTCGAGAAGAAATGAGCAGTTCTTC
TRBV15	.	TRBD2	TRBJ2-7	CATSRSGTSGSYEQYF	TGTGCCACCAGCAGATCCGGGACTAGCGGCTCCTACGAGCAGTACTTC
TRBV6-6	.	TRBD1	TRBJ2-7	CASRQGSYEQYF	TGTGCCAGCAGACAGGGGTCCTACGAGCAGTACTTC
TRBV12-3/TRBV12-4	.	.	TRBJ1-2	CASTRGRNYGYTF	TGTGCCAGCACCCGCGGGCGAAACTATGGCTACACCTTC
TRBV30	.	.	TRBJ1-4	CAWSSATSQEKLFF	TGTGCCTGGAGTAGCGCCACTTCGCAGGAAAAACTGTTTTTT
TRBV7-8	.	.	TRBJ1-5	CASSSLGGGSNQPQHF	TGTGCCAGCAGCTCGCTTGGGGGGGGTAGCAATCAGCCCCAGCATTTT
TRBV6-2/TRBV6-3	.	.	TRBJ1-5	CASSARDSQPQHF	TGTGCCAGCAGTGCGCGAGACAGTCAGCCCCAGCATTTT
TRBV9	few	.	TRBJ2-2	CASSATGQQGGELFF	TGTGCCAGCAGCGCCACCGGACAGCAGGGCGGGGAGCTGTTTTTT
TRBV14	.	TRBD2	TRBJ2-1	CASSQISGGANEQFF	TGTGCCAGCAGCCAAATTTCGGGGGGGGCCAATGAGCAGTTCTTC
TRBV7-9	.	.	TRBJ1-3	CASQGYGNTIYF	TGTGCCAGTCAGGGTTATGGAAACACCATATATTTT
TRBV5-1	.	.	TRBJ1-2	CASSRGQRSPVYTF	TGCGCCAGCAGCAGAGGACAGCGGTCTCCTGTCTACACCTTC
TRBV6-5	.	.	TRBJ1-4	CASSRGRGEKLFF	TGTGCCAGCAGCCGTGGGAGGGGCGAAAAACTGTTTTTT
TRBV11-2	.	TRBD2	TRBJ2-4	CASSLSSGGGNIQYF	TGTGCCAGCAGCTTAAGTAGCGGGGGGGGAAACATTCAGTACTTC
TRBV6-2/TRBV6-3	.	.	TRBJ1-5	CASSKTRNQPQHF	TGTGCCAGCAGCAAGACAAGGAATCAGCCCCAGCATTTT
TRBV2	.	.	TRBJ2-3	CAIGTSADTQYF	TGTGCCATCGGGACATCCGCAGATACGCAGTATTTT
TRBV7-9	.	.	TRBJ2-7	CASSPGGEQYF	TGTGCCAGCAGTCCTGGCGGGGAGCAGTACTTC
TRBV7-2	.	.	TRBJ2-3	CASSLRGSADTQYF	TGTGCCAGCAGCTTACGAGGGAGTGCAGATACGCAGTATTTT
TRBV10-2	few	TRBD1	TRBJ1-1	CASRTGTTEAFF	TGCGCCAGCAGGACAGGGACGACTGAAGCTTTCTTT
TRBV7-8	.	TRBD1	TRBJ2-2	CASRAGTGNTGELFF	TGTGCCAGCAGGGCCGGGACAGGGAACACCGGGGAGCTGTTTTTT
TRBV27	few	.	TRBJ2-1	CASSLSSSNEQFF	TGTGCCAGCAGTTTGTCATCTAGCAATGAGCAGTTCTTC
TRBV11-2	.	.	TRBJ2-3	CASSLDPSYTDTQYF	TGTGCCAGCAGCTTAGATCCGTCTTACACAGATACGCAGTATTTT
TRBV5-1	.	.	TRBJ2-1	CASSLDGPTAYNEQFF	TGCGCCAGCAGCTTGGATGGCCCTACAGCCTACAATGAGCAGTTCTTC
TRBV21-1	.	.	TRBJ2-2	CASFGPRRGTGELFF	TGTGCCAGCTTCGGCCCCAGAAGGGGCACCGGGGAGCTGTTTTTT
TRBV28	.	TRBD2	TRBJ2-5	CASSHPLAEQETQYF	TGTGCCAGCAGTCACCCCCTAGCGGAGCAAGAGACCCAGTACTTC
TRBV24-1	.	.	TRBJ2-5	CATSGGNQETQYF	TGTGCCACCAGTGGAGGGAATCAAGAGACCCAGTACTTC
TRBV5-4	.	.	TRBJ2-5	CASSPLGFQETQYF	TGTGCCAGCAGCCCCCTCGGGTTTCAAGAGACCCAGTACTTC
TRBV5-1	.	.	TRBJ2-7	CASSFNGGAIDEQYF	TGCGCCAGCAGCTTTAATGGGGGCGCTATTGACGAGCAGTACTTC
TRBV28	.	.	TRBJ2-6	CASSSTGTGANVLTF	TGTGCCAGCAGTTCAACAGGGACTGGGGCCAACGTCCTGACTTTC
TRBV19	.	.	TRBJ2-5	CASSIVKHEETQYF	TGTGCCAGTAGTATAGTCAAACATGAAGAGACCCAGTACTTC
TRBV24-1	few	TRBD2	TRBJ2-1	CATMGLAGGEQFF	TGTGCCACCATGGGACTAGCGGGAGGTGAGCAGTTCTTC
TRBV6-5	.	TRBD1	TRBJ2-2	CASSQTGGYPGELFF	TGTGCCAGCAGCCAGACAGGGGGATATCCCGGGGAGCTGTTTTTT
TRBV5-1	few	TRBD1	TRBJ2-2	CASSSGTANTGELFF	TGCGCCAGCAGCTCTGGGACAGCGAACACCGGGGAGCTGTTTTTT
TRBV24-1	.	TRBD2	TRBJ2-1	CATSQTGTSGRTRLGEQFF	TGTGCCACCAGTCAGACCGGGACTAGCGGGCGGACCCGGCTTGGCGAGCAGTTCTTC
TRBV12-3/TRBV12-4	once	.	TRBJ2-1	CASSPGTNEQFF	TGTGCCAGCAGTCCCGGGACTAATGAGCAGTTCTTC
TRBV28	.	.	TRBJ1-1	CASSLSQPQGKDEAFF	TGTGCCAGCAGTTTATCCCAACCCCAGGGAAAGGATGAAGCTTTCTTT
TRBV7-9	.	.	TRBJ2-2	CASRLGGTGELFF	TGTGCCAGCAGACTAGGGGGTACCGGGGAGCTGTTTTTT
TRBV6-6	.	.	TRBJ2-3	CASSPRVPHTDTQYF	TGTGCCAGCAGCCCGAGGGTTCCCCACACAGATACGCAGTATTTT
TRBV20-1	.	.	TRBJ2-2	CSASDPISGRPGTGELFF	TGCAGTGCTAGTGACCCAATCAGCGGTCGTCCTGGCACCGGGGAGCTGTTTTTT
TRBV28	.	TRBD1	TRBJ2-1	CASSLYGQGPYNEQFF	TGTGCCAGCAGTTTATACGGACAGGGCCCCTACAATGAGCAGTTCTTC
TRBV7-9	.	.	TRBJ1-1	CASSLHNQGEAFF	TGTGCCAGCAGTCTCCACAATCAGGGTGAAGCTTTCTTT
TRBV6-2/TRBV6-3	.	.	TRBJ1-5	CASSFPKRTVNQPQHF	TGTGCCAGCAGTTTCCCAAAGCGGACAGTCAATCAGCCCCAGCATTTT
TRBV7-2	.	.	TRBJ1-5	CASSRGGYNQPQHF	TGTGCCAGCAGCAGGGGTGGATACAATCAGCCCCAGCATTTT
TRBV7-9	.	TRBD2	TRBJ2-1	CASSAPGTSGSNEQFF	TGTGCCAGCAGCGCACCCGGGACTAGCGGTTCCAATGAGCAGTTCTTC
TRBV5-4	.	TRBD1	TRBJ1-6	CASSSRQGATYNSPLHF	TGTGCCAGCAGTTCTCGACAGGGGGCGACCTATAATTCACCCCTCCACTTT
TRBV10-2	.	.	TRBJ2-7	CASDGDSPNSYEQYF	TGCGCCAGCGATGGAGACAGTCCCAACTCCTACGAGCAGTACTTC
TRBV9	.	.	TRBJ1-5	CASSGAPDQPQHF	TGTGCCAGCAGCGGTGCCCCAGATCAGCCCCAGCATTTT
TRBV4-3	.	TRBD1	TRBJ1-2	CASSRLSTDRVDGYTF	TGCGCCAGCAGCCGACTGTCCACTGACAGGGTCGATGGCTACACCTTC
TRBV2	few	.	TRBJ2-7	CASSARGTVYERQYF	TGTGCCAGCAGCGCCAGGGGCACGGTATACGAGCGGCAGTACTTC